Following are 25 T cell receptor beta chains from one sample sequenced in a study of cytomegalovirus exposure and HLA in healthy donors. The PCR ran on 60 Vbeta and 13 Jbeta primers. The protocol was immunoSEQ multiplex PCR, while the TCRdb copy is restricted to in-frame clones and leaves out a portion. The data hold some 99,000 clones, with 76% observed a single time. The sequencing sample was made of PBMCs. All receptors come from a woman aged 45-59 years in good health and CMV-seropositive.

The V call is TRBV9, the J call TRBJ2-5; no reliable D call. The V gene lost 3 bases and the J gene lost 1 base, with 7 bases spanning the gap. The CDR3 covers 13 residues. Germline V gives CDR1 SGDLS, CDR2 YYNGEE. The CDR3 is CASSARLQETQYF. The CDR3 DNA is TGTGCCAGCAGCGCTAGGCTCCAAGAGACCCAGTACTTC.

The genes are TRBV5-1 and TRBJ2-2; TRBD2 agrees at 14 bases. With 4 bases clipped from V and 6 bases from J, the junction kept 11 bases outside the gene matches. Germline assignment: CDR1 SGHRS and CDR2 YFSETQ. This CDR3 is built from 18 residues. The CDR3 loop reads CASSLSTSGRASAGELFF. The CDR3 DNA reads TGCGCCAGCAGCCTGTCGACTAGCGGGAGGGCCTCGGCCGGGGAGCTGTTTTTT.

This sequence joins TRBV18 and TRBJ2-1; 12 bases are shared with TRBD2. Germline V CDR1 and CDR2: KGHSH, LQKENI. There are 15 residues in the CDR3. V shed 6 bases, J shed 8 bases, and the junction held 8 bases outside the gene matches. The CDR3 bases are TGTGCCAGCTCTACCGGACTAGCGGGAAGGGATGAGCAGTTCTTC. Translated: CASSTGLAGRDEQFF.

The chain is built from TRBV19 and TRBJ2-1, with 7 bases lining up with TRBD2. The CDR3 spans 15 residues. Germline assignment: CDR1 LNHDA and CDR2 SQIVND (reference sequence). Trimming took 8 bases from V and 2 from J; bases not matched to a gene: 9. As DNA, the CDR3 is TGTGCCAGTGGACGACTAGCAGGACCCTACAATGAGCAGTTCTTC. Protein: CASGRLAGPYNEQFF.

This clone has a handful of counts. The V and J genes are TRBV18 and TRBJ2-7; the D gene is possibly TRBD1 (5 bases). With 3 bases removed from V and 5 bases from J, the gap between germline ends came to 14 bases. In germline, CDR1 is KGHSH, CDR2 LQKENI. CDR3 length equals 14 residues. This CDR3 is CASSPGREVDEQYF. In nucleotides, the CDR3 is TGTGCCAGCTCACCGGGCAGGGAAGTGGACGAGCAGTACTTC.

The V and J genes are TRBV5-5 and TRBJ1-3; D not resolved. Trimming took 4 bases from V and 2 from J, leaving 7 bases between them. The germline gives CDR1 SGHKS, CDR2 YYEKEE (reference sequence). The CDR3 covers 13 residues. CDR3 DNA sequence: TGTGCCAGCAGCACAGAACCTGGAAACACCATATATTTT. Its translation: CASSTEPGNTIYF.

The V and J genes are TRBV11-2 and TRBJ2-7; D may be TRBD2 (5 bases). The V gene's germline CDR1 is SGHAT and CDR2 FQNNGV. The CDR3 sequence is 14 residues long. V was trimmed by 5 bases and J by 0 bases, leaving 11 bases between them. DNA of the CDR3: TGTGCCAGCAGCGCCCGGGAACTCTCCTACGAGCAGTACTTC. Amino acid sequence: CASSARELSYEQYF. Combining the CDR3 with reference TRBV11-2 and TRBJ2-7 gives the whole variable domain EAGVAQSPRYKIIEKRQSVAFWCNPISGHATLYWYQQILGQGPKLLIQFQNNGVVDDSQLPKDRFSAERLKGVDSTLKIQPAKLEDSAVYLCASSARELSYEQYFGPGTRLTVT.

This chain links TRBV5-6 with TRBJ2-1, with D perhaps TRBD2 (6 bases). Germline CDR1 and CDR2: SGHDT and YYEEEE. The CDR3 sequence is 16 residues long. Deletions cut 3 bases from V and 4 bases from J, with 17 bases between. CDR3 region: CASSSTGTGAYNEQFF. The CDR3 DNA reads TGTGCCAGCAGCTCAACCGGGACTGGGGCTTACAATGAGCAGTTCTTC. The whole variable domain, filled in from reference TRBV5-6 and TRBJ2-1, reads DAGVTQSPTHLIKTRGQQVTLRCSPKSGHDTVSWYQQALGQGPQFIFQYYEEEERQRGNFPDRFSGHQFPNYSSELNVNALLLGDSALYLCASSSTGTGAYNEQFFGPGTRLTVL.

The genes are TRBV9 and TRBJ2-1, with TRBD2 matching over 13 bases. This CDR3 has 20 residues. Germline CDR1 and CDR2: SGDLS and YYNGEE. Trimming at V came to 4 bases and at J to 0 bases, leaving 13 bases not matched to a gene. In DNA, the CDR3 is TGTGCCAGCAGCCCCCGCTCCACACTAGCGGGAGGGCACTCCTACAATGAGCAGTTCTTC. It encodes CASSPRSTLAGGHSYNEQFF.

This chain connects TRBV5-1 to TRBJ1-1, with D tentatively TRBD1 (5 bases). V was shortened by 4 bases and J by 3 bases, with 13 bases between the two germline ends. The germline gives CDR1 SGHRS, CDR2 YFSETQ. The CDR3 spans 14 residues. Here the CDR3 reads CASSAGTHDTEAFF. In DNA form, the CDR3 reads TGCGCCAGCAGCGCGGGGACCCACGACACTGAAGCTTTCTTT.

The gene calls are TRBV7-9 and TRBJ1-1, with a tentative D call TRBD1 (6 bases). Deletions cut 3 bases from V and 5 bases from J, with 22 bases between. Germline V gene data show CDR1 as SEHNR and CDR2 as FQNEAQ (reference sequence). This CDR3 comprises 17 residues. The CDR3 reads CASSFLVLGQFGTEAFF. The CDR3 DNA follows: TGTGCCAGCAGCTTTTTAGTCCTGGGACAATTCGGGACTGAAGCTTTCTTT. The variable domain in full, with the rest retrieved from reference TRBV7-9 and TRBJ1-1, is DTGVSQNPRHKITKRGQNVTFRCDPISEHNRLYWYRQTLGQGPEFLTYFQNEAQLEKSRLLSDRFSAERPKGSFSTLEIQRTEQGDSAMYLCASSFLVLGQFGTEAFFGQGTRLTVV.

V usage is TRBV7-9 and J usage is TRBJ1-2; D call uncertain. Germline CDR1 reads SEHNR; CDR2 reads FQNEAQ (reference sequence). The CDR3 has 14 residues. The V end lost 5 bases, the J end lost 5 bases, and 15 bases lay between the germline ends. The CDR3 nucleotides are TGTGCCAGCAGCCCCGTTGGAGGGCCGTATGGCTACACCTTC. This gives the protein CASSPVGGPYGYTF. Using reference TRBV7-9 and TRBJ1-2 for the parts outside the CDR3, the full variable domain is DTGVSQNPRHKITKRGQNVTFRCDPISEHNRLYWYRQTLGQGPEFLTYFQNEAQLEKSRLLSDRFSAERPKGSFSTLEIQRTEQGDSAMYLCASSPVGGPYGYTFGSGTRLTVV.

The V call is TRBV29-1, the J call TRBJ1-1, with 9 bases that match TRBD1. The CDR3 has 15 residues. Germline V gives CDR1 SQVTM, CDR2 ANQGSEA. Trimming at V came to 6 bases and at J to 4 bases, leaving 12 bases not matched to a gene. CDR3 in amino acids: CSVVYRGQMSTEAFF. In DNA form, the CDR3 reads TGCAGCGTAGTTTACAGGGGGCAAATGAGCACTGAAGCTTTCTTT.

This chain joins TRBV6-1 and TRBJ2-7; no reliable D call. V was trimmed by 7 bases and J by 5 bases, leaving 9 bases between them. Germline assignment: CDR1 MNHNS and CDR2 SASEGT. The CDR3 contains 11 residues. CDR3 DNA: TGTGCCAGCACCTATCAAGACGAGCAGTACTTC. Amino acids: CASTYQDEQYF.

The rearrangement joins TRBV2 to TRBJ1-2; D is unresolved. V was shortened by 7 bases and J by 8 bases, with 20 bases between the two germline ends. CDR1 SNHLY and CDR2 FYNNEI come from the germline V gene. CDR3 length: 14 residues. The CDR3 protein is CASMDGGLGRGYTF. In nucleotides, the CDR3 is TGTGCCAGCATGGATGGAGGGCTAGGTCGGGGCTACACCTTC. Drawing the rest from reference TRBV2 and TRBJ1-2, the complete variable domain is EPEVTQTPSHQVTQMGQEVILRCVPISNHLYFYWYRQILGQKVEFLVSFYNNEISEKSEIFDDQFSVERPDGSNFTLKIRSTKLEDSAMYFCASMDGGLGRGYTFGSGTRLTVV.

The chain uses TRBV7-2 and TRBJ2-7; a weak D match, TRBD1 (5 bases). Trimming pared 3 bases from V and 2 bases from J, leaving 14 bases between. The CDR3 loop spans 15 amino acids. Germline CDR1 is SGHTA and CDR2 is FQGNSA. CDR3 amino acids: CASSFLGQVPYEQYF. The CDR3 coding sequence is TGTGCCAGCAGCTTTCTGGGGCAGGTACCCTACGAGCAGTACTTC.

This chain connects TRBV19 to TRBJ1-5; D is unresolved. CDR1 is LNHDA and CDR2 is SQIVND in the germline V gene (reference sequence). The CDR3 has 13 residues. Trimming cost V 5 bases and J 0 bases, with 5 bases left between them. CDR3 protein: CASSQDSNQPQHF. CDR3 coding DNA: TGTGCCAGTAGTCAGGATAGCAATCAGCCCCAGCATTTT.

This chain connects TRBV15 to TRBJ2-7; D not certain. The CDR3 runs to 15 residues. The ends were cut back, 1 base at V and 4 bases at J, with 14 bases in the middle. Germline V CDR1 and CDR2: LNHNV, YYDKDF (reference sequence). The CDR3 nucleotides are TGTGCCACCAGCAGAGGCCTCGGAGATGGGTACGAGCAGTACTTC. Amino acids: CATSRGLGDGYEQYF. The full variable domain, completed using reference TRBV15 and TRBJ2-7, is DAMVIQNPRYQVTQFGKPVTLSCSQTLNHNVMYWYQQKSSQAPKLLFHYYDKDFNNEADTPDNFQSRRPNTSFCFLDIRSPGLGDTAMYLCATSRGLGDGYEQYFGPGTRLTVT.

V and J are TRBV7-2 and TRBJ2-3; no clear D. Trimming removed 1 base at V and 3 bases at J, with 8 bases between. Germline CDR1 reads SGHTA; CDR2 reads FQGNSA. This CDR3 is 14 amino acids long. In nucleotides, the CDR3 is TGTGCCAGCAGCTTAGAACAGTTAACAGATACGCAGTATTTT. It encodes CASSLEQLTDTQYF.

V is TRBV6-1 and J is TRBJ2-5, with D possibly matching TRBD1 (6 bases). Trimming cost V 6 bases and J 7 bases, with 15 bases left between them. Germline-derived CDR1 and CDR2 are MNHNS and SASEGT. The CDR3 consists of 13 residues. This CDR3 is CASSRDLGGTQYF. DNA for the CDR3: TGTGCCAGCAGCAGGGACCTAGGGGGGACCCAGTACTTC.

Only a few counts were recorded for this clone. The chain employs TRBV5-4 and TRBJ2-1; possible D gene TRBD2, 6 bases. V shed 0 bases and J shed 4 bases, with 14 bases lying between them. CDR1 SGHNT and CDR2 YYREEE come from the germline V gene (reference sequence). This CDR3 has 16 residues. CDR3 protein: CASSLGGAKKYNEQFF. In DNA form, the CDR3 reads TGTGCCAGCAGCTTGGGCGGGGCAAAGAAATACAATGAGCAGTTCTTC.

The chain has TRBV6-1 and TRBJ2-5; TRBD1 agrees at 7 bases. J lost 4 bases, V lost 7 bases, and 6 bases had no gene match. The CDR3 is 13 amino acids. Germline loops: CDR1 MNHNS, CDR2 SASEGT. The CDR3 region is CASKGTVGETQYF. For the CDR3, the DNA is TGTGCCAGCAAGGGGACAGTTGGAGAGACCCAGTACTTC.

Notes on this clone: At one boundary the junction diverges from the germline segment, which might be a read error. Other nucleotide sequences from this sample produce the same CDR3. V gene TRBV4-3 combines with J gene TRBJ2-1; TRBD2 matches at 9 bases. The CDR3 contains 15 residues. The germline V gene has CDR1 LGHNA and CDR2 YSLEER. The CDR3 DNA reads as TGCGCCAGCAGTCAAGGGACTAGCATGAGCGATGAGCAGTTCTTC. Its protein product is CASSQGTSMSDEQFF.

The CDR3 sequence: CASSPPASEETQYF. The CDR3 DNA reads as TGTGCCAGCTCACCACCGGCCAGCGAGGAGACCCAGTACTTC. The chain uses TRBV18 and TRBJ2-5, with D hard to call. V shed 0 bases and J shed 5 bases, with 10 bases lying between them. Germline CDR1 and CDR2: KGHSH and LQKENI. CDR3 length: 14 residues.

This chain uses TRBV6-5 with TRBJ1-1; 8 positions match TRBD1. Germline CDR1 reads MNHEY; CDR2 reads SVGAGI. This CDR3 has 15 residues. J gave up 6 bases and V 6 bases, and 12 bases lay outside the gene matches. The CDR3 DNA sequence: TGTGCCAGCAGCCCCCCCCGGACAGGGAAGGCTGAAGCTTTCTTT. Translated, it gives CASSPPRTGKAEAFF.